Below are 5 T cell receptor beta chains sequenced from a single sample in a study of T cells in Graves' hyperthyroidism and ophthalmopathy. Amplified TCR beta CDR3 regions derived from RNA transcripts. First-round RT-PCR of the TCR CDR3 relied on the HTBI primer set. Each CDR3 protein gets one entry after TCRdb re-called the multiplex PCR reads with MiXCR. The data show 500,000 to 800,000 distinct CDR3 sequences, with just under 45% seen just once and more than 7% held by the top ten. Sequenced material: peripheral blood or thyroid tissue (not recorded which). The receptors shown here come from an adult man with Graves' disease, either hyperthyroidism or ophthalmopathy (not recorded which).

The CDR3 loop is CSASAGVSYEQYF. As DNA, the CDR3 is TGCAGTGCTAGCGCGGGGGTGTCCTACGAGCAGTACTTC. The chain employs TRBV20-1 and TRBJ2-7; 7 bases agree with TRBD2. From germline, CDR1 is DFQATT and CDR2 SNEGSKA (reference sequence). After removal of 3 bases from V and 1 base from J, the junction contained 3 bases not matched to a gene. The CDR3 consists of 13 residues.

The chain recombines TRBV14 with TRBJ2-6, with D possibly matching TRBD1 (7 bases). Germline assignment: CDR1 SGHDN and CDR2 FVKESK. V gave up 0 bases and J gave up 2 bases, with 14 bases separating them. This CDR3 is 18 amino acids long. The CDR3 protein is CASSQDPGGKAGANVLTF. The CDR3 DNA follows: TGTGCCAGCAGCCAAGACCCAGGGGGGAAAGCTGGGGCCAACGTCCTGACTTTC.

Here the CDR3 DNA reads TGTGCCAGCCAGGACAGGGGCCAAGAGACCCAGTACTTC. Translating gives CASQDRGQETQYF. J is TRBJ2-5 and V is TRBV2; TRBD1 aligns across 9 bases. Germline V lookup: CDR1 SNHLY, CDR2 FYNNEI. The CDR3 spans 13 residues. Unmatched junction bases numbered 2, after V lost 8 bases and J lost 1 base.

The chain is built from TRBV10-3 and TRBJ2-7; 9 bases are shared with TRBD1. The germline CDR1 and CDR2 sequences are ENHRY and SYGVKD. Trimming at V came to 10 bases and at J to 6 bases, leaving 7 bases not matched to a gene. The CDR3 sequence is 12 residues long. The CDR3 is CASRTGDGEQYF. Written as DNA, the CDR3 is TGTGCCAGCAGGACAGGGGACGGCGAGCAGTACTTC.

Regarding this clonotype: An end of the junction does not agree with germline; a read error may underlie this. V and J are TRBV10-3 and TRBJ1-2, with TRBD1 as a possible D gene (5 bases). The V gene's germline CDR1 is ENHRY and CDR2 SYGVKD. There are 14 residues in the CDR3. The CDR3 nucleotides are TGTGCCAGCAGTGACCCGGTCGGGGGTCATGGCTACACCTTC. It encodes CASSDPVGGHGYTF.